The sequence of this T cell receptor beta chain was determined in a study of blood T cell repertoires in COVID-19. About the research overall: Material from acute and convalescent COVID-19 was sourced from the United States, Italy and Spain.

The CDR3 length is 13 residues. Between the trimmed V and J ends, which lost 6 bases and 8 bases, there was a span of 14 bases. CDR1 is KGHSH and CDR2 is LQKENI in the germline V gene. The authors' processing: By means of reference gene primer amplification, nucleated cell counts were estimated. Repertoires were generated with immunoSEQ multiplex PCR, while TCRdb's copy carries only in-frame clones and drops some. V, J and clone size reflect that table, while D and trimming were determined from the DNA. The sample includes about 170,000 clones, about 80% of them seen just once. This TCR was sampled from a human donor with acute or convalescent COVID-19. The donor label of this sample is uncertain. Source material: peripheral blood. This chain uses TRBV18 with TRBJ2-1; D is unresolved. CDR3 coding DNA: TGTGCCAGCTCCCCCGCCATAGTGGATGAGCAGTTCTTC. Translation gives CASSPAIVDEQFF.